These 6 T cell receptor beta chains share one sample of origin, sequenced in a study of cytomegalovirus exposure and HLA in healthy donors. The primer mix had 60 Vbeta and 13 Jbeta primers. Using immunoSEQ multiplex PCR, the repertoire was profiled, and TCRdb retains in-frame clones only, with some absent. This sample has 150,000 to 200,000 clones, with less than 90% found just once. Sequenced material: PBMCs. The receptors were gathered from a man between 18 and 35 years old in good health and CMV-seronegative.

The chain carries TRBV10-3 and TRBJ1-2; D unresolved. The V gene's germline CDR1 is ENHRY and CDR2 SYGVKD. V was cut by 6 bases and J by 4 bases, with 12 bases left in between. The CDR3 covers 13 residues. The CDR3, as DNA: TGTGCCATCAGACCCGACACCCTCTATGGCTACACCTTC. Its protein product is CAIRPDTLYGYTF.

This clone was seen more than once but under ten times. The chain combines TRBV20-1 with TRBJ1-1; D is unclear. CDR3 length: 10 amino acids. The V and J ends lost 5 bases and 13 bases respectively, with 14 bases between them. CDR1 is DFQATT, CDR2 SNEGSKA, per germline (reference sequence). CDR3 protein: CSAPSPTDFF. In nucleotides, the CDR3 is TGCAGTGCTCCTTCGCCCACAGATTTCTTT.

In its sample, this clone was seen once. This chain's CDR3 is CASSSDFNTEAFF. CDR3 DNA sequence: TGTGCCAGCAGTTCCGACTTTAACACTGAAGCTTTCTTT. The V and J genes are TRBV7-3 and TRBJ1-1; D gene unclear. The CDR3 consists of 13 residues. From germline, CDR1 is SGHTA and CDR2 FQGTGA. Trimming took 6 bases from V and 2 from J, leaving 10 bases between them.

The chain recombines TRBV5-5 with TRBJ2-7, with 9 nucleotides matching TRBD1. This CDR3 has 15 residues. Germline CDR1 is SGHKS and CDR2 is YYEKEE (reference sequence). V lost 2 bases, J lost 6 bases, and 9 bases stayed unmatched. The DNA of the CDR3 is TGTGCCAGCAGCTTTTACCCGGGACAGGGTTCCGAGCAGTACTTC. Residues: CASSFYPGQGSEQYF.

V and J are TRBV2 and TRBJ1-1; TRBD1 aligns across 10 bases. CDR3 length equals 14 residues. Trimming cost V 6 bases and J 0 bases; bases outside gene matches: 1. CDR1 is SNHLY, CDR2 FYNNEI, per germline. CDR3 bases: TGTGCCAGCAGGACAGGGGGCCTGAACACTGAAGCTTTCTTT. It yields the protein CASRTGGLNTEAFF.

The table lists this clone with a few counts. The J gene is TRBJ1-1, the V gene TRBV29-1; 8 bases are shared with TRBD1. CDR3 length: 14 residues. V lost 8 bases to trimming and J lost 4 bases; unmatched junction nucleotides: 12. Germline V lookup: CDR1 SQVTM, CDR2 ANQGSEA. The CDR3 nucleotides are TGCAGCTCCGGAGGGCAGGGGGCTGGCACTGAAGCTTTCTTT. Translation gives CSSGGQGAGTEAFF.